What follows are 29 T cell receptor beta chains derived from one specimen sequenced in a study of cytomegalovirus exposure and HLA in healthy donors (dated 2017 in TCRdb). The library was built by means of the immunoSEQ multiplex PCR assay. A mixture of 60 forward primers for TCR Vbeta segments and 13 reverse primers for TCR Jbeta segments was used in the multiplex PCR. Sourced from immuneACCESS, this table was stored by TCRdb with only in-frame sequences that have V and J called. A share of the clones is absent; for the studies checked, an unresolved V gene accounts for under half, and the remainder has no known explanation. This sample is represented by some 200,000 clones; 80% to 85% of them were singletons. The top ten hold 0.71% of the sample. The material sequenced was PBMCs. The receptors shown here come from a boy between 2 and 15 years old in good health and CMV-seronegative.

The chain has TRBV13 and TRBJ2-5; TRBD1 matches 9 bases. Germline CDR1 and CDR2: PRHDT and FYEKMQ (reference sequence). The V and J ends lost 0 bases and 3 bases, in that order; junction bases with no gene match: 11. The CDR3 has 18 amino acids. The CDR3 DNA reads TGTGCCAGCAGCTTAGGAGTAGTGCGGCGGGACAGGGAAGAGACCCAGTACTTC. Amino acid sequence: CASSLGVVRRDREETQYF.

This clone was counted a few times. The rearrangement links TRBV11-2 to TRBJ2-1; possibly TRBD1 for D (6 bases). The V end lost 5 bases, the J end lost 6 bases, and 17 bases lay between the germline ends. Germline CDR1 is SGHAT and CDR2 is FQNNGV. The CDR3 loop spans 15 amino acids. CDR3 amino acids: CASSLRETGSNEQFF. The CDR3, as DNA: TGTGCCAGCAGCCTACGCGAAACAGGGTCCAATGAGCAGTTCTTC.

The rearrangement joins TRBV6-5 to TRBJ2-3; a weak D match, TRBD2 (5 bases). The CDR3 covers 15 residues. Germline V gives CDR1 MNHEY, CDR2 SVGAGI. Trimming cost V 4 bases and J 3 bases, with 14 bases left between them. The CDR3 bases are TGTGCCAGCAGTTCGACCCCGGGGTGGACAGATACGCAGTATTTT. This encodes CASSSTPGWTDTQYF.

This clone has more than one count but fewer than ten. The rearrangement uses TRBV5-6 and TRBJ1-5; D is ambiguous. The CDR3 has 14 residues. V was pared by 3 bases and J by 5 bases, with 12 bases between. Germline V gene data show CDR1 as SGHDT and CDR2 as YYEEEE. The DNA of the CDR3 is TGTGCCAGCAGCTCAAGTGTAGACTATCAGCCCCAGCATTTT. It encodes CASSSSVDYQPQHF. The full variable domain, completed using reference TRBV5-6 and TRBJ1-5, is DAGVTQSPTHLIKTRGQQVTLRCSPKSGHDTVSWYQQALGQGPQFIFQYYEEEERQRGNFPDRFSGHQFPNYSSELNVNALLLGDSALYLCASSSSVDYQPQHFGDGTRLSIL.

The rearrangement links TRBV5-1 to TRBJ1-1; 7 nucleotides align to TRBD1. The ends lost 4 bases at V and 1 base at J; junction bases unmatched: 4. The CDR3 runs 14 residues. Germline loops: CDR1 SGHRS, CDR2 YFSETQ. The CDR3 is CASSTGQTNTEAFF. The CDR3, as DNA: TGCGCCAGCAGCACGGGACAGACGAACACTGAAGCTTTCTTT.

This chain connects TRBV4-2 to TRBJ2-5; 12 bases line up with TRBD2. Germline trimming cut 0 bases from V and 4 bases from J; bases unmatched to any gene: 6. The CDR3 spans 17 residues. The germline V gene has CDR1 LGHNA and CDR2 YNFKEQ. CDR3 in amino acids: CASSQDGASGRVETQYF. CDR3 DNA: TGTGCCAGCAGCCAAGATGGGGCTAGCGGGAGGGTAGAGACCCAGTACTTC.

CDR3 bases: TGTGCCAGCAGCTTAGGAGGGACTAGGACCACAGATACGCAGTATTTT. It translates to CASSLGGTRTTDTQYF. The rearrangement links TRBV11-3 to TRBJ2-3; TRBD2 matches 8 bases. Germline V gene data show CDR1 as SGHNT and CDR2 as YENEEA. The trim removed 1 base at V and 2 bases at J, leaving 5 bases unmatched. There are 16 residues in the CDR3.

The chain couples TRBV11-2 to TRBJ1-5, with 8 bases fitting TRBD1. V lost 5 bases, J lost 2 bases, and 5 bases stayed unmatched. This CDR3 spans 15 amino acids. Germline CDR1 is SGHAT and CDR2 is FQNNGV. CDR3 region: CASSPTGDGNQPQHF. In nucleotides, the CDR3 is TGTGCCAGCAGCCCGACAGGGGACGGCAATCAGCCCCAGCATTTT.

The chain combines TRBV6-5 with TRBJ1-3; no clear D. V dropped 6 bases and J dropped 0 bases, with 9 bases sitting between them. The germline gives CDR1 MNHEY, CDR2 SVGAGI. The CDR3 is 14 residues long. The CDR3: CASSRSNSGNTIYF. The CDR3 nucleotides are TGTGCCAGCAGCCGGAGCAACTCTGGAAACACCATATATTTT.

The chain has TRBV29-1 and TRBJ2-1; 10 nucleotides align to TRBD2. J was trimmed by 0 bases and V by 5 bases; bases with no gene match: 7. CDR3 size: 16 residues. Germline CDR1 SQVTM, CDR2 ANQGSEA. This CDR3 reads CSVTGTSDPSYNEQFF. The DNA of the CDR3 is TGCAGCGTTACCGGGACTAGCGACCCCTCCTACAATGAGCAGTTCTTC.

The genes are TRBV30 and TRBJ1-1, with 9 positions matching TRBD1. Germline V gene data show CDR1 as GTSNPN and CDR2 as SVGIG (reference sequence). The CDR3 length is 14 residues. J lost 7 bases, V lost 4 bases, and 10 bases had no gene match. DNA for the CDR3: TGTGCCTGGACAGGGTGGGACAGGGCATTTGAAGCTTTCTTT. This translates into CAWTGWDRAFEAFF.

This clone was seen a handful of times. This chain uses TRBV4-1 with TRBJ1-5; perhaps TRBD1 as D (5 bases). Germline CDR1 is MGHRA and CDR2 is YSYEKL. The CDR3 has 15 amino acids. V lost 6 bases, J lost 7 bases, and 19 bases lay in between. The CDR3 region is CASSTRTGSGQPQHF. CDR3 DNA sequence: TGCGCCAGCAGTACAAGAACAGGCTCAGGCCAGCCCCAGCATTTT.

Remarks on this clone: This same CDR3 is encoded by further DNA sequences in the sample. The chain has TRBV15 and TRBJ2-1, with 9 bases identical to TRBD2. Germline trimming cut 5 bases from V and 4 bases from J; bases unmatched to any gene: 9. This CDR3 is built from 16 residues. CDR1 is LNHNV, CDR2 YYDKDF, per germline (reference sequence). CDR3 residues: CATSPGAGGPYNEQFF. As DNA, the CDR3 is TGTGCCACCAGCCCGGGGGCGGGAGGGCCGTACAATGAGCAGTTCTTC.

The CDR3, as DNA: TGTGCCAGCAGAAACAGGGGGCGTGAAAAACTGTTTTTT. Protein sequence: CASRNRGREKLFF. The chain has TRBV6-5 and TRBJ1-4, with 9 bases lining up with TRBD1. This CDR3 is 13 amino acids long. Germline CDR1 and CDR2: MNHEY and SVGAGI. V shed 6 bases, J shed 7 bases, and the junction held 3 bases outside the gene matches.

CDR3 coding DNA: TGTGCCAGCATAAGGGGTGGGGGGTCTGAAGCTTTCTTT. Its translation is CASIRGGGSEAFF. The rearrangement uses TRBV2 and TRBJ1-1; perhaps TRBD1 as D (5 bases). Trimming stripped 7 bases from V and 6 bases from J, with 15 bases between. Per the germline V gene, CDR1 is SNHLY and CDR2 is FYNNEI. The CDR3 consists of 13 residues.

The J gene is TRBJ2-1, the V gene TRBV18; D is ambiguous. CDR1 and CDR2 from the germline V gene are KGHSH and LQKENI. V lost 4 bases to trimming and J lost 7 bases, with 11 bases between them. The CDR3 length is 13 residues. The DNA for the CDR3 is TGTGCCAGCTCACAGATGGGCAGGAATGAGCAGTTCTTC. The encoded protein is CASSQMGRNEQFF.

The gene calls are TRBV7-9 and TRBJ2-7; 7 nucleotides line up with TRBD1. Trimming cost V 11 bases and J 3 bases; bases outside gene matches: 4. The V gene's germline CDR1 is SEHNR and CDR2 FQNEAQ (reference sequence). The CDR3 loop spans 11 amino acids. The CDR3 reads CAGGQFYEQYF. CDR3 bases: TGTGCCGGGGGACAGTTCTACGAGCAGTACTTC. Full variable domain (remainder filled in from reference TRBV7-9 and TRBJ2-7): DTGVSQNPRHKITKRGQNVTFRCDPISEHNRLYWYRQTLGQGPEFLTYFQNEAQLEKSRLLSDRFSAERPKGSFSTLEIQRTEQGDSAMYLCAGGQFYEQYFGPGTRLTVT.

The chain couples TRBV7-2 to TRBJ1-2; a possible D gene is TRBD1 (6 bases). Germline V gene sequence: CDR1 SGHTA, CDR2 FQGNSA. V lost 11 bases and J 0 bases, leaving 13 bases between the germline ends. The CDR3 is made up of 13 amino acids. This CDR3 reads CALPQGSNYGYTF. The CDR3 DNA is TGTGCCCTACCCCAGGGGTCTAACTATGGCTACACCTTC.

The rearrangement links TRBV2 to TRBJ1-4; D perhaps matches TRBD1 (5 bases). The CDR3 is 14 amino acids. Trimming cost V 6 bases and J 2 bases, with 10 bases left between them. Per germline, CDR1 SNHLY and CDR2 FYNNEI. The CDR3 loop reads CASSPRVTNEKLFF. DNA for the CDR3: TGTGCCAGCAGCCCCAGGGTCACTAATGAAAAACTGTTTTTT.

The CDR3 DNA follows: TGTGCCAGCAGTCCCATCGCCGGACTAGCGGTCTCCTACAATGAGCAGTTCTTC. This encodes CASSPIAGLAVSYNEQFF. The chain uses TRBV27 and TRBJ2-1, with TRBD2 matching over 10 bases. The germline V gene encodes CDR1 MNHEY and CDR2 SMNVEV (reference sequence). The CDR3 is 18 residues long. The junction had 10 bases not matched to a gene; V was cut back by 5 bases and J by 0 bases.

The chain joins TRBV27 to TRBJ2-4; TRBD1 matches at 9 bases. Germline V CDR1 and CDR2: MNHEY, SMNVEV (reference sequence). V was pared by 4 bases and J by 3 bases, with 10 bases of the junction left unmatched. CDR3 length: 17 residues. CDR3: CASSYFTGGLDKNIQYF. CDR3 coding DNA: TGTGCCAGCAGTTATTTCACAGGGGGCTTAGACAAAAACATTCAGTACTTC.

This rearrangement joins TRBV11-2 to TRBJ2-2, with no clear D. The ends were cut back, 5 bases at V and 7 bases at J, with 11 bases in the middle. CDR3 size: 13 residues. CDR1 is SGHAT and CDR2 is FQNNGV in the germline V gene. The CDR3 bases are TGTGCCAGCAGCCTCGGCCGGGTCGGGGAGCTGTTTTTT. Residues: CASSLGRVGELFF.

The table lists this clone with a few counts. The genes are TRBV5-1 and TRBJ2-2, with TRBD1 matching over 7 bases. V was clipped by 7 bases and J by 1 base; unmatched bases: 1. There are 13 residues in the CDR3. Germline-derived CDR1 and CDR2 are SGHRS and YFSETQ. CDR3 DNA: TGCGCCAGCCGACAGGGGAACACCGGGGAGCTGTTTTTT. This encodes CASRQGNTGELFF.

This clone has just one count. This chain links TRBV30 with TRBJ1-5; the match to TRBD1 covers 8 bases. CDR3 length: 12 amino acids. Germline V gene data show CDR1 as GTSNPN and CDR2 as SVGIG (reference sequence). J was trimmed by 4 bases and V by 6 bases; bases with no gene match: 2. The CDR3 DNA reads as TGTGCCTGCCGACAGGGGAATCAGCCCCAGCATTTT. Translating gives CACRQGNQPQHF.

The J gene is TRBJ1-2, the V gene TRBV5-3, with unresolved D. Being an ORF, TRBV5-3 has a function that is uncertain. The CDR3 extends over 16 amino acids. Trimming took 1 base from V and 2 from J, leaving 15 bases between them. CDR3: CARSLYGEWENYGYTF. CDR3 nucleotides: TGTGCCAGAAGCTTGTATGGGGAGTGGGAGAACTATGGCTACACCTTC.

This chain joins TRBV7-8 and TRBJ2-2; TRBD2 matches 16 bases. The CDR3 sequence is 18 residues long. From germline, CDR1 is SGHVS and CDR2 FQNEAQ. V trimming: 5 bases; J trimming: 5 bases; junction bases outside the gene matches: 8. CDR3 sequence reads: CASSPVGLAGGLTGELFF. CDR3 nucleotides: TGTGCCAGCAGCCCCGTGGGACTAGCGGGAGGGTTAACCGGGGAGCTGTTTTTT.

The rearrangement uses TRBV6-1 and TRBJ2-5; 8 bases match TRBD2. Germline CDR1 reads MNHNS; CDR2 reads SASEGT. The CDR3 contains 15 residues. The J segment lost 2 bases and the V segment lost 4 bases, leaving 6 bases of the junction unmatched. The CDR3 DNA reads as TGTGCCAGCAGTGTTTATACGGGGGGGCAAGAGACCCAGTACTTC. Translating it yields CASSVYTGGQETQYF.

V is TRBV6-1 and J is TRBJ2-7; D possibly corresponds to TRBD2 (6 bases). Germline CDR1 MNHNS, CDR2 SASEGT. This CDR3 is built from 15 residues. V lost 6 bases, J lost 0 bases, and 15 bases lay in between. In DNA form, the CDR3 reads TGTGCCAGCAGGTCTCCTAGCGTGAACTCCTACGAGCAGTACTTC. This translates into CASRSPSVNSYEQYF.

The chain couples TRBV19 to TRBJ2-7, with unresolved D. CDR1 and CDR2 from the germline V gene are LNHDA and SQIVND (reference sequence). V was trimmed by 5 bases and J by 1 base, leaving 15 bases between them. CDR3 length equals 15 residues. The CDR3, as DNA: TGTGCCAGTAGTTCGAGCAGAAGCGTATCCTACGAGCAGTACTTC. Its translation is CASSSSRSVSYEQYF.